These 5 T cell receptor beta chains share one sample of origin, sequenced in a study of shared clonotypes between healthy human individuals. The protocol was immunoSEQ multiplex PCR, while the TCRdb copy is restricted to in-frame clones and leaves out a portion. The sample gives about 710,000 clones, over 60% of which show up once; roughly 1.8% is in the top ten. The sequencing sample was made of memory CD4+ T cells sorted from blood. Noted subset: CD45RA-negative fraction. These receptors originate from a woman in her 30s in good health.

The chain is built from TRBV30 and TRBJ2-7; TRBD1 aligns across 7 bases. CDR3 length: 15 amino acids. The J segment lost 5 bases and the V segment lost 0 bases, leaving 10 bases of the junction unmatched. The germline V gene encodes CDR1 GTSNPN and CDR2 SVGIG (reference sequence). In DNA form, the CDR3 reads TGTGCCTGGAGTGTGAAGGGGGCCAGGCAGAACGAGCAGTACTTC. This gives the protein CAWSVKGARQNEQYF.

This chain links TRBV4-1 with TRBJ1-1, with D possibly being TRBD1 (6 bases). The CDR3 loop spans 18 amino acids. Germline lookup yields CDR1 MGHRA and CDR2 YSYEKL. V was trimmed by 1 base and J by 4 bases, leaving 22 bases between them. CDR3: CASSQVVPGERGGTEAFF. CDR3 nucleotides: TGCGCCAGCAGCCAAGTGGTCCCAGGGGAGAGGGGGGGCACTGAAGCTTTCTTT.

V usage is TRBV5-4 and J usage is TRBJ1-2; TRBD1 aligns across 8 bases. This CDR3 has 15 residues. The V and J ends lost 0 bases and 5 bases, in that order; junction bases with no gene match: 6. The germline V gene encodes CDR1 SGHNT and CDR2 YYREEE (reference sequence). CDR3 sequence (DNA): TGTGCCAGCAGCTTGGATGGACAGGGCTATTATGGCTACACCTTC. Translating gives CASSLDGQGYYGYTF.

This clone turned up a few times. The chain combines TRBV11-2 with TRBJ2-3; TRBD2 agrees at 9 bases. CDR1 is SGHAT, CDR2 FQNNGV, per germline. The length of the CDR3 is 16 residues. The V segment lost 1 base and the J segment 5 bases; nucleotides outside the gene matches: 7. The CDR3, as DNA: TGTGCCAGCAGCTTAGCTCTAGCGGGAAGAGGAGATACGCAGTATTTT. Protein product: CASSLALAGRGDTQYF.

The DNA for the CDR3 is TGCGCCAGCAGCTTGGCCTTAGGTAGCGGGAGGAGAAATGAGCAGTTCTTC. Translating gives CASSLALGSGRRNEQFF. V gene TRBV5-1 combines with J gene TRBJ2-1, with TRBD2 matching over 10 bases. The V and J ends lost 0 bases and 7 bases, in that order; junction bases with no gene match: 10. The V gene's germline CDR1 is SGHRS and CDR2 YFSETQ. This CDR3 has 17 amino acids. Filled out from reference TRBV5-1 and TRBJ2-1, the complete variable domain reads KAGVTQTPRYLIKTRGQQVTLSCSPISGHRSVSWYQQTPGQGLQFLFEYFSETQRNKGNFPGRFSGRQFSNSRSEMNVSTLELGDSALYLCASSLALGSGRRNEQFFGPGTRLTVL.